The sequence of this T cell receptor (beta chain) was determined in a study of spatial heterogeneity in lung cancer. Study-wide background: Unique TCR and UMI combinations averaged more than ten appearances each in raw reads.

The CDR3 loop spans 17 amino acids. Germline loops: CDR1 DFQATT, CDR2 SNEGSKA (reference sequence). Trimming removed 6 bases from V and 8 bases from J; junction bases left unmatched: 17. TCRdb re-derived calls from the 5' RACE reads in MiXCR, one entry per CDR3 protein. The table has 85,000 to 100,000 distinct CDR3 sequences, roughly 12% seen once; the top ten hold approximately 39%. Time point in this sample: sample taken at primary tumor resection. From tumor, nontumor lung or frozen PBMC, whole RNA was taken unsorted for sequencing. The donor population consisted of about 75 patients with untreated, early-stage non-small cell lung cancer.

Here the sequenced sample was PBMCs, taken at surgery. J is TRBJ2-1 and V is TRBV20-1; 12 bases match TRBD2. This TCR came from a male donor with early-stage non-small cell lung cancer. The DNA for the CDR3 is TGCAGTGCCGAGCTTCGACTAGCGGGAGTAACTTCCGATGAGCAGTTCTTC. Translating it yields CSAELRLAGVTSDEQFF.